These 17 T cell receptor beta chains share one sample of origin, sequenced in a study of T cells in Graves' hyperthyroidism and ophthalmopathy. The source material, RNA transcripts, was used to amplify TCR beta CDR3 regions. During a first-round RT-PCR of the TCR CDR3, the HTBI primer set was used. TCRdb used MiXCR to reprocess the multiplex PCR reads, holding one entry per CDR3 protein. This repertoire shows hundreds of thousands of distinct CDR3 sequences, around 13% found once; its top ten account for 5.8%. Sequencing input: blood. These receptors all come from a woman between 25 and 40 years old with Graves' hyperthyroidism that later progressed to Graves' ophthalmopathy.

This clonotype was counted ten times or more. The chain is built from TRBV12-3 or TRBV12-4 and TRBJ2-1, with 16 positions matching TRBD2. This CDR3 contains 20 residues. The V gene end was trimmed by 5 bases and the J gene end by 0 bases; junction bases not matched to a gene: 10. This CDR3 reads CASSGRAGTSGGGSYNEQFF. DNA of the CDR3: TGTGCCAGCAGTGGACGCGCGGGGACTAGCGGGGGGGGCTCCTACAATGAGCAGTTCTTC.

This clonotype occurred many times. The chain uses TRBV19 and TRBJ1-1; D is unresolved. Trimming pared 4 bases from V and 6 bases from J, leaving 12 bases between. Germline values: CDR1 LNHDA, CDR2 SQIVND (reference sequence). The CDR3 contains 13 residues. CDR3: CASSSPVWAEAFF. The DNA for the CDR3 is TGTGCCAGTAGTAGCCCGGTGTGGGCTGAAGCTTTCTTT.

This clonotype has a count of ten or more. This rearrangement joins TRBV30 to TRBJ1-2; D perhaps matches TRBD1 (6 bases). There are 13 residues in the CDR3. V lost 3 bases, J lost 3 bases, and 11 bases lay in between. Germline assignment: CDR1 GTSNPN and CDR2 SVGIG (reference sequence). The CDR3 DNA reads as TGTGCCTGGAGCCCAGAGGGGGACTATGGCTACACCTTC. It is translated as CAWSPEGDYGYTF.

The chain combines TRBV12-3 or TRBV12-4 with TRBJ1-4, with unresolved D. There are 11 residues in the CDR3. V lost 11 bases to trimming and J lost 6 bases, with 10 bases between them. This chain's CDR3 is CASRGDEKLFF. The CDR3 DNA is TGTGCCTCGCGAGGCGATGAAAAACTGTTTTTT.

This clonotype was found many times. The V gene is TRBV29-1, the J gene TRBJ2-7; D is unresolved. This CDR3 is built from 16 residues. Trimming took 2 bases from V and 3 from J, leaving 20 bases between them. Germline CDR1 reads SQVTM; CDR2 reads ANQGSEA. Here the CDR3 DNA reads TGCAGCGTTGAACCACGCCTGGTCCGGAGCCGCTACGAGCAGTACTTC. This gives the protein CSVEPRLVRSRYEQYF.

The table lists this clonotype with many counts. The CDR3 here is CASSLGGVGTNEKLFF. The CDR3 coding sequence is TGCGCCAGCAGCTTAGGGGGGGTTGGAACTAATGAAAAACTGTTTTTT. This rearrangement joins TRBV5-1 to TRBJ1-4, with D tentatively TRBD1 (6 bases). CDR3 size: 16 residues. V lost 2 bases and J lost 1, with 12 bases in between. Germline V lookup: CDR1 SGHRS, CDR2 YFSETQ.

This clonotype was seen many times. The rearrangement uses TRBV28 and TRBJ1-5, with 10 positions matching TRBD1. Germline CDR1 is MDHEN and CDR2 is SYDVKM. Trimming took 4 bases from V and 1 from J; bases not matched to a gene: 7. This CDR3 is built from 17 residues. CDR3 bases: TGTGCCAGCAGTTCCGGGACAGGGGTACCGAGCAATCAGCCCCAGCATTTT. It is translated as CASSSGTGVPSNQPQHF.

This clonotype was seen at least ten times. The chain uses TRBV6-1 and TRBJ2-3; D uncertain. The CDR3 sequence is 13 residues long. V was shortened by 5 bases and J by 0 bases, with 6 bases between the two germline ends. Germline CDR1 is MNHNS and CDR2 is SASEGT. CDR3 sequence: CASSYPSTDTQYF. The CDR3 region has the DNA TGTGCCAGCAGTTATCCGAGCACAGATACGCAGTATTTT.

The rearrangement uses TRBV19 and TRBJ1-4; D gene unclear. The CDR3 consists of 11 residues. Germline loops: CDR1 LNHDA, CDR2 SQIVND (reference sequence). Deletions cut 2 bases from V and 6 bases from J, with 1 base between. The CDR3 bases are TGTGCCAGTAGTATACATGAAAAACTGTTTTTT. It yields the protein CASSIHEKLFF.

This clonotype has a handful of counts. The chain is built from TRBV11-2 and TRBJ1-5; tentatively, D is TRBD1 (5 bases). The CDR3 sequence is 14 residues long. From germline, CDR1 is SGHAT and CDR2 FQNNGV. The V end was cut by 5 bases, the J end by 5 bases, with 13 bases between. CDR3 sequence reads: CASSLSGTDQPQHF. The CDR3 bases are TGTGCCAGCAGCCTCTCGGGGACCGATCAGCCCCAGCATTTT. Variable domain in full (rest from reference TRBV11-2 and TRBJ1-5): EAGVAQSPRYKIIEKRQSVAFWCNPISGHATLYWYQQILGQGPKLLIQFQNNGVVDDSQLPKDRFSAERLKGVDSTLKIQPAKLEDSAVYLCASSLSGTDQPQHFGDGTRLSIL.

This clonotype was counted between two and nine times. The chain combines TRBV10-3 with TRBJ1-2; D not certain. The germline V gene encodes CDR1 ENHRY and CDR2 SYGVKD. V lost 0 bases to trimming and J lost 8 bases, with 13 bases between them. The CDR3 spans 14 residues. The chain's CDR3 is CAISESHSVGGYTF. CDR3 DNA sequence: TGTGCCATCAGTGAGTCGCACAGCGTCGGCGGCTACACCTTC.

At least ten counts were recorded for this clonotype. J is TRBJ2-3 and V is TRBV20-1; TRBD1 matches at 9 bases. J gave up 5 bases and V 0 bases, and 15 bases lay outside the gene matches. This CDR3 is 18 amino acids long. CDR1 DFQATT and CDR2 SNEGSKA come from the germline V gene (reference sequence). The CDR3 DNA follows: TGCAGTGCTAGAGATTCCCGAATTACAGGGGGCTGGGGAGATACGCAGTATTTT. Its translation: CSARDSRITGGWGDTQYF.

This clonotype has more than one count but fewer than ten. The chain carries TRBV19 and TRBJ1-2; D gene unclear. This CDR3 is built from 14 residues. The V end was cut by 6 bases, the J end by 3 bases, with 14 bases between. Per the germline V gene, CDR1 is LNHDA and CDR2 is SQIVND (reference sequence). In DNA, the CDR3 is TGTGCCAGTAGGACCAACGTTGGGGACTATGGCTACACCTTC. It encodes CASRTNVGDYGYTF.

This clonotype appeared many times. CDR3 sequence: CSVAGQSYGYTF. The CDR3 DNA follows: TGCAGCGTCGCCGGACAGAGCTATGGCTACACCTTC. The chain links TRBV29-1 to TRBJ1-2; weak D call: TRBD1 (6 bases). Germline CDR1 and CDR2: SQVTM and ANQGSEA. The CDR3 extends over 12 amino acids. The ends were cut back, 6 bases at V and 4 bases at J, with 12 bases in the middle.

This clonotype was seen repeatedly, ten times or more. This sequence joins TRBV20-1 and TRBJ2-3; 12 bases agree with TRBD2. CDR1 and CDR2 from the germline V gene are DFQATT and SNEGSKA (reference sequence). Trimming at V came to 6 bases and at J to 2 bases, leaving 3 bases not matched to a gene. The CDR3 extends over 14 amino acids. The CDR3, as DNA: TGCAGTGCCCGACTAGCGGGAGTCACAGATACGCAGTATTTT. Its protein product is CSARLAGVTDTQYF.

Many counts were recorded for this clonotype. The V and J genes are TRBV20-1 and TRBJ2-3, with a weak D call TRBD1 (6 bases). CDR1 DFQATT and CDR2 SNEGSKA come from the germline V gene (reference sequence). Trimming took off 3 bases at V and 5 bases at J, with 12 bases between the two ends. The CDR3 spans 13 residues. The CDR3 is CSARKGVVDTQYF. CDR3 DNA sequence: TGCAGTGCTAGGAAGGGGGTGGTAGATACGCAGTATTTT.

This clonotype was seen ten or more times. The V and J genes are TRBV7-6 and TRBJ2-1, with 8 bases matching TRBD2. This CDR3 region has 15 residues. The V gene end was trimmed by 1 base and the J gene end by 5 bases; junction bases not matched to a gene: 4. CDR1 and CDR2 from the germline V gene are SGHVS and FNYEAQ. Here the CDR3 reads CASSLVAGTHNEQFF. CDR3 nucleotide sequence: TGTGCCAGCAGCTTAGTAGCGGGGACCCACAATGAGCAGTTCTTC.